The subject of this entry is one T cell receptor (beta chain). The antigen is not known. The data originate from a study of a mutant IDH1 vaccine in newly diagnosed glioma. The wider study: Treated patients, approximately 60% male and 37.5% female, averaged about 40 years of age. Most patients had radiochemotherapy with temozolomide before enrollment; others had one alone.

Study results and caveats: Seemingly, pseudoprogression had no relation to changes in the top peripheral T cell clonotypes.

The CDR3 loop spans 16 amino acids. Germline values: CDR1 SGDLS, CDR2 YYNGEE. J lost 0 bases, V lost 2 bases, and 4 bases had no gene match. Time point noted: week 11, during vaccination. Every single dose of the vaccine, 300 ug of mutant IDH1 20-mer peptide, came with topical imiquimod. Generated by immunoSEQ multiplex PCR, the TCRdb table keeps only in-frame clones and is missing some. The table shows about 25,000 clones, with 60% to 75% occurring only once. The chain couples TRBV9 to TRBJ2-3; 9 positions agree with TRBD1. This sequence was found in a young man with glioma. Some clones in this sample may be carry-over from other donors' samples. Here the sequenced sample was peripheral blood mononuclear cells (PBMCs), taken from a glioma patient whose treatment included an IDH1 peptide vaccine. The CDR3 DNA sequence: TGTGCCAGCAGCGTCGGGACAGGGATAAGCACAGATACGCAGTATTTT. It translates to CASSVGTGISTDTQYF. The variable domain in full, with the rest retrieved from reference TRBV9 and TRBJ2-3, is DSGVTQTPKHLITATGQRVTLRCSPRSGDLSVYWYQQSLDQGLQFLIQYYNGEERAKGNILERFSAQQFPDLHSELNLSSLELGDSALYFCASSVGTGISTDTQYFGPGTRLTVL.